This T cell receptor (beta chain) was captured in a study of IL-17A CD8 T cells in psoriatic arthritis synovium. Turning to the overall study: The goal of the study was to define the phenotype, molecular profile and function of synovial IL-17A+CD8+ T cells in psoriatic arthritis pathogenesis. Summary of the overall study and its limitations: Only a few patients were covered by TCR sequencing, and this limited sample size was acknowledged by the authors. Although over 4.5% of the repertoire was occupied by some individual clones, most synovial CD8+ subsets remained polyclonal. Cells were obtained from synovial fluid rather than synovial tissue, because no psoriatic arthritis synovial tissue samples were available.

Points on this clone: This receptor's antigen is unknown. Base quality data are lacking; no much larger clone is found one base away.

DNA was extracted (Qiagen), and TCRbeta V-D-J rearrangements were subjected to bias-controlled amplification followed by high-throughput sequencing (immunoSEQ; Adaptive Biotech). Turning to the authors' computational methods: The immunoSEQ Analyzer platform was used to analyze productive sequences at the sequence level. Clonality was calculated as 1 minus Pielou's evenness, with values ranging from 0 (highly polyclonal) to 1 (monoclonal). How much repertoires overlapped between subsets was quantified with the Morisita index, which goes from 0 (no similarity) to 1 (complete similarity). TCRdb limited this immuneACCESS table to in-frame rearrangements with V and J called. A share of clones is missing; checked studies link under half to unresolved V genes, and the rest is unexplained. From that table come the V and J calls and clone size; the DNA was used to work out D and trimming. The sample table holds 2,000 to 2,500 clones, of which about 70% were seen once. The biggest ten clones account for over 9.5% of the sample.

Synovial fluid effusions were aspirated from actively inflamed joints of psoriatic arthritis patients. For each patient, synovial fluid served as the source from which three memory CD8+ T cell populations were isolated by sorting: Tc1 cells (IL-17A-IFNgamma+), Tc17 cells (IL-17A+) and the bulk memory fraction, allowing their TCR repertoires to be compared. The Classification of Psoriatic Arthritis Study Group (CASPAR) criteria were met by the psoriatic arthritis patients. For the bulk memory CD8+ T cell sort, CD45RA-CD27+/- cells were combined with CD45RA+CD27- cells. Sorted CD8+ T cell subsets from the synovial fluid of a few patients with psoriatic arthritis were subjected to TCRbeta sequencing. Synovial fluid mononuclear cells were isolated using Lymphoprep and were cryopreserved in liquid nitrogen prior to use. About 50% fetal calf serum and around 9% dimethyl sulfoxide were contained in the cryopreservation medium.

This clonotype was sampled from a human donor with psoriatic arthritis. Sequenced material: memory CD8+ T cells from synovial fluid. Explained via the paper, the cell subset or site label denotes: bulk memory CD8+ T cells (CD45RA-CD27+/- and CD45RA+CD27-).

The sequenced DNA is TGTGCCAGCAGCGCGACCTATCAAAGCGTCGCGGATACGCAGTATTTT. This sequence encodes CASSATYQSVADTQYF. The rearranged chain carries TRBV4-2 and TRBJ2-3, with no D gene named confidently. V is shortened by 5 bases, J by 6 bases, and the region joining them spans 21 bases. Reading from cysteine to phenylalanine, the CDR3 counts 16 amino acids. Only CDR3 DNA is held: 48 bases, read in frame from base 1. The CDR1 and CDR2 encoded by the germline V gene are LGHNA and YNFKEQ.